This is a list of T cell receptor beta chains from one sample in a study of CD8 T cells in Susac syndrome. TCRdb ran MiXCR on the immunoSEQ multiplex PCR reads and lists one entry per CDR3 protein. The data contain roughly 150,000 distinct CDR3 sequences, approximately 93% of them seen just once; the ten biggest clones take up 0.2% to 0.25%. Sequences were obtained from CD8+ T cells from PBMCs. Every receptor here comes from a human donor with multiple sclerosis. Both conserved end residues are part of each CDR3. The D gene is left open where the match is weak. Not all rows give a size; the values are once, few, many and, for expanded clones, a class.

V	D	size	J	CDR3	DNA
TRBV20-1	TRBD2	.	TRBJ2-7	CSAYSGLAGGITYEQYF	TGCAGTGCTTACTCAGGACTAGCGGGGGGGATTACCTACGAGCAGTACTTC
TRBV27	TRBD1	.	TRBJ2-3	CASSFSTWTGLGTDTQYF	TGTGCCAGCAGTTTCTCAACCTGGACAGGGCTCGGCACAGATACGCAGTATTTT
TRBV7-9	.	.	TRBJ1-5	CASSNKGLNQPQHF	TGTGCCAGCAGCAACAAGGGGCTGAATCAGCCCCAGCATTTT
TRBV28	.	.	TRBJ1-1	CASSLAAGVEAFF	TGTGCCAGCAGTTTGGCAGCGGGAGTTGAAGCTTTCTTT
TRBV14	TRBD2	once	TRBJ2-1	CASSQPGTSGLSSYNEQFF	TGTGCCAGCAGCCAACCGGGGACTAGCGGCCTAAGCTCCTACAATGAGCAGTTCTTC
TRBV9	.	once	TRBJ2-3	CASSAPTGIKTDTQYF	TGTGCCAGCAGCGCCCCGACAGGAATCAAAACAGATACGCAGTATTTT
TRBV11-3	.	.	TRBJ2-1	CASSFRGGYSNNEQFF	TGTGCCAGCAGCTTTAGGGGGGGGTACAGTAACAATGAGCAGTTCTTC
TRBV7-9	.	.	TRBJ2-5	CASSLNSAGYQETQYF	TGTGCCAGCAGCTTAAATTCCGCGGGGTACCAAGAGACCCAGTACTTC
TRBV5-4	TRBD2	once	TRBJ2-1	CASSLSSLAGANEQFF	TGTGCCAGCAGCTTGTCGTCTCTAGCGGGTGCCAATGAGCAGTTCTTC
TRBV4-1	.	.	TRBJ1-2	CASSQETQTNYGYTF	TGCGCCAGCAGCCAAGAGACACAGACTAACTATGGCTACACCTTC
TRBV30	.	.	TRBJ1-2	CAWSVRGSYGYTF	TGTGCCTGGAGTGTAAGGGGGAGTTATGGCTACACCTTC
TRBV20-1	TRBD1	once	TRBJ1-2	CSAQTGTRYGYTF	TGCAGTGCTCAGACAGGGACTCGGTATGGCTACACCTTC
TRBV12-3/TRBV12-4	.	.	TRBJ2-7	CASSPDGAAYEQYF	TGTGCCAGCAGTCCCGACGGGGCGGCCTACGAGCAGTACTTC
TRBV10-3	.	.	TRBJ2-7	CAISTPQGPSSYEQYF	TGTGCCATCAGTACCCCCCAGGGGCCCTCCTCCTACGAGCAGTACTTC
TRBV28	.	.	TRBJ2-7	CASSVAGLSYEQYF	TGTGCCAGCAGTGTAGCCGGTCTCTCCTACGAGCAGTACTTC
TRBV11-2	.	.	TRBJ1-2	CASSQGGGDYGYTF	TGTGCCAGCAGTCAAGGCGGGGGAGACTATGGCTACACCTTC
TRBV7-9	.	once	TRBJ1-5	CASSLPGYNQPQHF	TGTGCCAGCAGCCTTCCAGGGTACAATCAGCCCCAGCATTTT
TRBV19	TRBD1	.	TRBJ1-2	CASGRTGQGYTF	TGTGCCAGTGGGAGGACAGGGCAGGGCTACACCTTC
TRBV7-3	.	.	TRBJ2-7	CASSPLVGGGEQYF	TGTGCCAGCAGCCCTCTCGTGGGAGGGGGCGAGCAGTACTTC
TRBV3-1	.	.	TRBJ2-5	CASSQDHRGTKETQYF	TGTGCCAGCAGCCAAGATCACCGGGGAACAAAAGAGACCCAGTACTTC
TRBV7-9	TRBD2	.	TRBJ2-3	CASSTKRGGTDTQYF	TGTGCCAGCAGTACGAAGCGGGGGGGCACAGATACGCAGTATTTT
TRBV3-1	.	.	TRBJ2-4	CASSRPGEDIQYF	TGTGCCAGCAGCCGGCCCGGGGAGGACATTCAGTACTTC
TRBV7-8	TRBD2	.	TRBJ2-3	CASSLVIGGDTQYF	TGTGCCAGCAGCTTAGTGATCGGGGGGGATACGCAGTATTTT
TRBV3-1	.	.	TRBJ2-1	CASSAGGLRDEQFF	TGTGCCAGCAGCGCAGGGGGACTGAGGGATGAGCAGTTCTTC
TRBV20-1	.	.	TRBJ1-2	CSASGSRQEGYTF	TGCAGTGCTAGTGGATCCAGGCAAGAGGGCTACACCTTC
TRBV28	TRBD1	.	TRBJ2-7	CASRGNRGDIEQYF	TGTGCCAGCAGAGGGAACAGGGGAGATATTGAGCAGTACTTC
TRBV6-5	.	.	TRBJ2-6	CASSYQGTISGANVLTF	TGTGCCAGCAGTTACCAGGGCACCATCTCTGGGGCCAACGTCCTGACTTTC
TRBV14	.	.	TRBJ1-2	CASSQDRRGRYSYTF	TGTGCCAGCAGCCAAGATCGGCGGGGGAGATATAGCTACACCTTC
TRBV3-1	.	.	TRBJ1-1	CASSQDSRPLAEAFF	TGTGCCAGCAGCCAAGATTCCAGGCCCCTCGCTGAAGCTTTCTTT
TRBV25-1	.	.	TRBJ1-1	CASSAGMNTEAFF	TGTGCCAGCAGTGCTGGGATGAACACTGAAGCTTTCTTT
TRBV5-4	.	.	TRBJ2-5	CASSLERGQETQYF	TGTGCCAGCTCATTGGAGAGAGGCCAAGAGACCCAGTACTTC
TRBV13	.	.	TRBJ1-6	CASSLGGSPGALHF	TGTGCCAGCAGCTTAGGTGGGAGCCCCGGGGCCCTCCACTTT
TRBV19	TRBD1	few	TRBJ2-7	CASSMGQGSYEQYF	TGTGCCAGTAGTATGGGACAGGGGTCTTACGAGCAGTACTTC
TRBV27	TRBD1	.	TRBJ2-3	CASSPTGGGGTDTQYF	TGTGCCAGCAGTCCCACAGGGGGCGGGGGAACAGATACGCAGTATTTT
TRBV25-1	TRBD1	once	TRBJ1-5	CASSESAGGNQPQHF	TGTGCCAGCAGTGAATCGGCAGGGGGTAATCAGCCCCAGCATTTT
TRBV28	.	.	TRBJ1-1	CASSPNEEGRNTEAFF	TGTGCCAGCAGTCCCAATGAGGAGGGGAGGAACACTGAAGCTTTCTTT
TRBV5-4	TRBD2	once	TRBJ2-4	CASSYKREAKNIQYF	TGTGCCAGCAGTTATAAGCGGGAAGCCAAAAACATTCAGTACTTC
TRBV27	.	.	TRBJ1-1	CASSFSRVTEAFF	TGTGCCAGCAGTTTCTCCCGGGTGACTGAAGCTTTCTTT
TRBV7-9	.	.	TRBJ2-4	CASSLGGIIQYF	TGTGCCAGCAGCTTAGGGGGAATCATTCAGTACTTC
TRBV9	TRBD1	.	TRBJ2-4	CASSEDRGLGKNIQYF	TGTGCCAGCAGCGAGGACAGGGGCCTGGGGAAAAACATTCAGTACTTC
TRBV23-1	TRBD1	once	TRBJ1-2	CASSQPATSDRGVYGYTF	TGCGCCAGCAGTCAACCGGCTACTTCGGACAGGGGTGTCTATGGCTACACCTTC